These T cell receptor beta chains were read from a single sample in a study of blood T cell repertoires in COVID-19. Data came from immunoSEQ multiplex PCR; TCRdb stores just in-frame clones and leaves some out. The repertoire has approximately 100,000 clones, around 89% of them found once; the top ten carry roughly 32%. Sequencing was carried out using peripheral blood. The origin of the receptors is a woman older than 75 with acute or convalescent COVID-19. CDR3s include the opening cysteine and the closing phenylalanine or tryptophan. Each record gives: V gene, J gene, D gene, clone size, CDR3 protein, CDR3 DNA. D genes are given only for firm matches. Some rows have no size entry. The others give once, few or many, or a class for an expanded clone.

v_gene: TRBV18; j_gene: TRBJ1-3; d_gene: TRBD1; abundance: .; CDR3aa: CASSPTVGQGSSGNTIYF; CDR3nt: TGTGCCAGCTCACCCACTGTGGGACAGGGAAGCTCTGGAAACACCATATATTTT
v_gene: TRBV7-9; j_gene: TRBJ1-1; d_gene: .; abundance: .; CDR3aa: CASSLGRENTEAFF; CDR3nt: TGTGCCAGCAGCCTCGGGAGGGAGAACACTGAAGCTTTCTTT
v_gene: TRBV2; j_gene: TRBJ2-7; d_gene: TRBD1; abundance: .; CDR3aa: CASSHPTGTGATSSYEQYF; CDR3nt: TGTGCCAGCAGTCATCCTACCGGGACAGGGGCCACGAGCTCCTACGAGCAGTACTTC
v_gene: TRBV11-3; j_gene: TRBJ2-1; d_gene: TRBD1; abundance: .; CDR3aa: CASSFIDREPTTTNNEQFF; CDR3nt: TGTGCCAGCAGCTTCATCGACAGGGAGCCCACGACTACAAACAATGAGCAGTTCTTC
v_gene: TRBV5-1; j_gene: TRBJ1-1; d_gene: .; abundance: .; CDR3aa: CASQREGGEGTEAFF; CDR3nt: TGCGCCAGCCAGAGGGAAGGGGGTGAGGGAACTGAAGCTTTCTTT
v_gene: TRBV2; j_gene: TRBJ2-7; d_gene: TRBD2; abundance: .; CDR3aa: CASSPGGGAEYEQYF; CDR3nt: TGTGCCAGCAGTCCCGGCGGGGGGGCGGAGTACGAGCAGTACTTC
v_gene: TRBV28; j_gene: TRBJ1-1; d_gene: .; abundance: .; CDR3aa: CASSLGPGGTEAFF; CDR3nt: TGTGCCAGCAGTTTGGGGCCGGGGGGAACTGAAGCTTTCTTT
v_gene: TRBV10-2; j_gene: TRBJ2-7; d_gene: TRBD2; abundance: .; CDR3aa: CASNPSGGRYEQYF; CDR3nt: TGCGCCAGCAACCCTAGCGGGGGGAGGTACGAGCAGTACTTC
v_gene: TRBV5-1; j_gene: TRBJ1-1; d_gene: .; abundance: once; CDR3aa: CASSWRPAPDTEAFF; CDR3nt: TGCGCCAGCAGCTGGAGACCGGCCCCAGACACTGAAGCTTTCTTT
v_gene: TRBV11-3; j_gene: TRBJ2-7; d_gene: .; abundance: .; CDR3aa: CASSPFGGAGEQYF; CDR3nt: TGTGCCAGCAGCCCTTTTGGGGGGGCAGGTGAGCAGTACTTC
v_gene: TRBV3-1/TRBV3-2; j_gene: TRBJ1-1; d_gene: .; abundance: many; CDR3aa: CASSPGTEAFF; CDR3nt: TGTGCCAGCAGCCCGGGCACTGAAGCTTTCTTT
v_gene: TRBV6-2/TRBV6-3; j_gene: TRBJ2-7; d_gene: TRBD2; abundance: .; CDR3aa: CASSPGLAGGGYEQYF; CDR3nt: TGTGCCAGCAGCCCGGGACTAGCGGGGGGAGGCTACGAGCAGTACTTC
v_gene: TRBV4-1; j_gene: TRBJ1-6; d_gene: TRBD1; abundance: .; CDR3aa: CASSQDGGQANSPLHF; CDR3nt: TGCGCCAGCAGCCAAGATGGCGGACAGGCAAATTCACCCCTCCACTTT
v_gene: TRBV9; j_gene: TRBJ1-5; d_gene: TRBD1; abundance: .; CDR3aa: CASSLGTGGPQPQHF; CDR3nt: TGTGCCAGCAGCCTGGGGACAGGGGGCCCTCAGCCCCAGCATTTT
v_gene: TRBV4-3; j_gene: TRBJ2-2; d_gene: TRBD2; abundance: .; CDR3aa: CASSPGTSGVFAGELFF; CDR3nt: TGCGCCAGCAGCCCGGGGACTAGCGGGGTATTCGCCGGGGAGCTGTTTTTT
v_gene: TRBV5-1; j_gene: TRBJ1-2; d_gene: .; abundance: .; CDR3aa: CASSLRVEQGGDGYTF; CDR3nt: TGCGCCAGCAGCTTGCGGGTGGAACAGGGCGGCGATGGCTACACCTTC
v_gene: TRBV6-5; j_gene: TRBJ1-5; d_gene: TRBD1; abundance: .; CDR3aa: CASSPGGSSNQPQHF; CDR3nt: TGTGCCAGCAGCCCAGGGGGGTCTAGCAATCAGCCCCAGCATTTT
v_gene: TRBV5-1; j_gene: TRBJ2-7; d_gene: .; abundance: .; CDR3aa: CASSLQDNYEQYF; CDR3nt: TGCGCCAGCAGCTTGCAGGACAACTACGAGCAGTACTTC
v_gene: TRBV24-1; j_gene: TRBJ1-2; d_gene: .; abundance: .; CDR3aa: CATSDPWDKDNYGYTF; CDR3nt: TGTGCCACCAGTGATCCATGGGACAAGGATAACTATGGCTACACCTTC
v_gene: TRBV5-8; j_gene: TRBJ2-5; d_gene: .; abundance: .; CDR3aa: CASLRGAPYQETQYF; CDR3nt: TGTGCCAGCCTTCGGGGAGCCCCCTACCAAGAGACCCAGTACTTC
v_gene: TRBV11-2; j_gene: TRBJ1-1; d_gene: .; abundance: .; CDR3aa: CASSSYLGQSNTEAFF; CDR3nt: TGTGCCAGCAGCAGCTACCTGGGACAATCGAACACTGAAGCTTTCTTT
v_gene: TRBV7-9; j_gene: TRBJ2-7; d_gene: TRBD1; abundance: .; CDR3aa: CASSVYHAGTGEYEQYF; CDR3nt: TGTGCCAGCAGCGTATACCATGCCGGGACAGGGGAATACGAGCAGTACTTC
v_gene: TRBV29-1; j_gene: TRBJ2-3; d_gene: TRBD2; abundance: .; CDR3aa: CSVPQSGGTDTQYF; CDR3nt: TGCAGCGTTCCACAAAGCGGGGGGACAGATACGCAGTATTTT
v_gene: TRBV7-9; j_gene: TRBJ2-3; d_gene: .; abundance: .; CDR3aa: CASSSSWGGPTDTQYF; CDR3nt: TGTGCCAGCAGCTCCTCCTGGGGGGGGCCTACAGATACGCAGTATTTT
v_gene: TRBV21-1; j_gene: TRBJ1-2; d_gene: .; abundance: .; CDR3aa: CASSKARRGGVDSNYGYTF; CDR3nt: TGTGCCAGCAGCAAAGCGCGGAGGGGGGGCGTTGATTCTAACTATGGCTACACCTTC
v_gene: TRBV30; j_gene: TRBJ1-2; d_gene: .; abundance: few; CDR3aa: CAWLRGGYYGYTF; CDR3nt: TGTGCCTGGCTACGTGGGGGGTATTATGGCTACACCTTC
v_gene: TRBV7-2; j_gene: TRBJ2-7; d_gene: TRBD1; abundance: .; CDR3aa: CASSQTGVPNEQYF; CDR3nt: TGTGCCAGCAGCCAAACAGGGGTCCCCAACGAGCAGTACTTC
v_gene: TRBV4-3; j_gene: TRBJ2-7; d_gene: .; abundance: .; CDR3aa: CASSQAPGYEQYF; CDR3nt: TGCGCCAGCAGCCAAGCCCCAGGTTACGAGCAGTACTTC
v_gene: TRBV27; j_gene: TRBJ2-7; d_gene: TRBD1; abundance: .; CDR3aa: CASSHRGPSSYEQYF; CDR3nt: TGTGCCAGCAGTCACAGGGGACCTAGCTCCTACGAGCAGTACTTC
v_gene: TRBV5-1; j_gene: TRBJ2-2; d_gene: TRBD1; abundance: .; CDR3aa: CASSLDPDRVDTEELFF; CDR3nt: TGCGCCAGCAGCTTGGACCCCGACAGGGTGGACACCGAGGAGCTGTTTTTT
v_gene: TRBV12-3/TRBV12-4; j_gene: TRBJ1-1; d_gene: TRBD1; abundance: .; CDR3aa: CASSGTGPAEAFF; CDR3nt: TGTGCCAGCAGTGGGACAGGGCCCGCTGAAGCTTTCTTT
v_gene: TRBV9; j_gene: TRBJ2-5; d_gene: TRBD1; abundance: .; CDR3aa: CASSVLLGGSGETQYF; CDR3nt: TGTGCCAGCAGCGTCCTACTAGGGGGCTCTGGGGAGACCCAGTACTTC
v_gene: TRBV7-2; j_gene: TRBJ2-2; d_gene: TRBD2; abundance: .; CDR3aa: CASSKLAGGPSGELFF; CDR3nt: TGTGCCAGCAGCAAACTAGCGGGGGGGCCTAGCGGGGAGCTGTTTTTT
v_gene: TRBV19; j_gene: TRBJ1-2; d_gene: .; abundance: .; CDR3aa: CASSITGNYGYTF; CDR3nt: TGTGCCAGTAGTATAACAGGCAACTATGGCTACACCTTC
v_gene: TRBV18; j_gene: TRBJ2-1; d_gene: .; abundance: .; CDR3aa: CASSQDSERFNEQFF; CDR3nt: TGTGCCAGCTCACAAGACAGCGAGCGTTTCAATGAGCAGTTCTTC
v_gene: TRBV6-2/TRBV6-3; j_gene: TRBJ1-2; d_gene: TRBD1; abundance: .; CDR3aa: CASSYWTGVGYTF; CDR3nt: TGTGCCAGCAGTTACTGGACAGGGGTCGGCTACACCTTC
v_gene: TRBV4-1; j_gene: TRBJ1-1; d_gene: .; abundance: .; CDR3aa: CASSGGGHLKNTEAFF; CDR3nt: TGCGCCAGCAGCGGAGGCGGGCACCTAAAGAACACTGAAGCTTTCTTT